Included here is one T cell receptor (beta chain) sequence, with context. Antigen specificity is unknown. These data are taken from a study of T cell responses to AZD1222 COVID-19 vaccine. J gave up 12 bases and V 4 bases, and 9 bases lay outside the gene matches. CDR3 length: 14 amino acids. Per germline, CDR1 MDHEN and CDR2 SYDVKM. Study outcomes and limitations: Just a handful of people given AZD1222 tested seropositive at baseline.

Method: immunoSEQ multiplex PCR; TCRdb's copy keeps in-frame clones and lacks some. The top ten hold roughly 6% of the sample, which has about 90,000 clones, approximately 85% seen once. The chain recombines TRBV28 with TRBJ1-6; the match to TRBD1 covers 7 bases. This material consisted of peripheral blood, taken on day 0 of AZD1222 vaccination. The receptor comes from an adult in good health. CDR3 sequence: CASSSTGRVGPLHF. CDR3 nucleotides: TGTGCCAGCAGTTCGACAGGGAGGGTGGGACCCCTCCACTTT.